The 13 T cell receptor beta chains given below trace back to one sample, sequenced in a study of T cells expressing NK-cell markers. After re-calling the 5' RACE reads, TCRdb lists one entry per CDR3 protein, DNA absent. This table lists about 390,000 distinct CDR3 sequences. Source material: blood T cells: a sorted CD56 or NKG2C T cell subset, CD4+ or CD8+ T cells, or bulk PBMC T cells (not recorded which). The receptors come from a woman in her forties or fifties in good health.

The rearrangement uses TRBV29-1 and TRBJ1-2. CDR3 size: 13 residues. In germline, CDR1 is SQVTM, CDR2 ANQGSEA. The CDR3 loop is CSVVRQVESGYTF.

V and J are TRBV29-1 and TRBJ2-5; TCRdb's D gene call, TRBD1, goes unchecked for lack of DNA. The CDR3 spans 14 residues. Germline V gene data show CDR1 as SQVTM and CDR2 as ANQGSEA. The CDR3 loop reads CSARERGRGETQYF. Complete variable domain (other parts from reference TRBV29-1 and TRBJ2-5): SAVISQKPSRDICQRGTSLTIQCQVDSQVTMMFWYRQQPGQSLTLIATANQGSEATYESGFVIDKFPISRPNLTFSTLTVSNMSPEDSSIYLCSARERGRGETQYFGPGTRLLVL.

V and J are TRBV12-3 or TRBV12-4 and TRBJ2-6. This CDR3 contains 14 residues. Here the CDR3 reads CAGESSSGANVLTF.

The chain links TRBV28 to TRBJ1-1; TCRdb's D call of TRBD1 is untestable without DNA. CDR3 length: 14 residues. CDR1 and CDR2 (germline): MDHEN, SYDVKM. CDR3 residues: CASTVAEDRGKAFF.

CDR3: CASSPKDRAGNTIYF. The rearrangement uses TRBV3-1 and TRBJ1-3; TCRdb picks TRBD1, but there is no DNA to check that call. This CDR3 spans 15 amino acids. Germline CDR1 reads LGHDT; CDR2 reads YNNKEL (reference sequence).

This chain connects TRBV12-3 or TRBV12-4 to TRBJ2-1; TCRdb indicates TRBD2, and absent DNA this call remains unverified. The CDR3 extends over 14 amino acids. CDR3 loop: CATRGSGFNNEQFF.

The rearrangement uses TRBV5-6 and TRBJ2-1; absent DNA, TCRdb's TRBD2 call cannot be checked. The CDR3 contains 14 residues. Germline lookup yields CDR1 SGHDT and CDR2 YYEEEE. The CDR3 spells CASSSTDWSHEQFF.

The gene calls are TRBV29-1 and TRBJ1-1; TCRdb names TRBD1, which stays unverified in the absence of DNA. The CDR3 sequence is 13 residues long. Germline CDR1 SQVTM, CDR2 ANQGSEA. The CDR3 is CSGTTGGDTEAFF.

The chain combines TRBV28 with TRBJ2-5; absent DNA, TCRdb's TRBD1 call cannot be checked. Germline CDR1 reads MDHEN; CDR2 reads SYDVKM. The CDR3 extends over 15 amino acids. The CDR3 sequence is CASSRIGGTEETQYF.

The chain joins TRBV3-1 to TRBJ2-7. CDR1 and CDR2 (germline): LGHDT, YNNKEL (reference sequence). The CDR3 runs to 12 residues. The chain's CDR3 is CASSQDRLEQYF.

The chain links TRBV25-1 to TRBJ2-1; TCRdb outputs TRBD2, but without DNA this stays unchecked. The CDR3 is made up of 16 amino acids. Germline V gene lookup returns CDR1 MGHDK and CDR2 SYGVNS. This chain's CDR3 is CASSESVGAVYNEQFF.

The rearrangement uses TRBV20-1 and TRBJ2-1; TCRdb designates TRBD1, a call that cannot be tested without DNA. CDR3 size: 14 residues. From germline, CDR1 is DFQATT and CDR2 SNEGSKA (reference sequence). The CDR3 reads CSASSDNKGDEQFF.

CDR3 sequence reads: CAIRRESGAYNEQFF. The chain joins TRBV10-3 to TRBJ2-1; as DNA is missing, the TRBD2 call by TCRdb cannot be tested. The CDR3 runs to 15 residues. CDR1 and CDR2 from the germline V gene are ENHRY and SYGVKD.